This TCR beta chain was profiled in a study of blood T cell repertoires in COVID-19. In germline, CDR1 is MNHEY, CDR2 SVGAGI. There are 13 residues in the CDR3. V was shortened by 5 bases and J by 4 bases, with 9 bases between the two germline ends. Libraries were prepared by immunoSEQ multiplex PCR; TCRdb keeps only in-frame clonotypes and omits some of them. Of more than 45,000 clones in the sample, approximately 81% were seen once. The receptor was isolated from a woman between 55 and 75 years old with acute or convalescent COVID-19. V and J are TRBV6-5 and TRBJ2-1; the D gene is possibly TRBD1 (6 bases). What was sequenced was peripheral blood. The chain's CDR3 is CASSTGLYNEQFF. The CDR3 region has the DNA TGTGCCAGCAGTACAGGGTTATACAATGAGCAGTTCTTC.